This T cell receptor beta chain comes out of a study of beta chain features in type 1 diabetes (dated by TCRdb to 2016 to 2018). In terms of the full investigation: Patients and healthy donors did not differ in mean age, gender distribution, total cell number or subset yield. A total of just under 110,000,000 sorted cells were examined across all samples, and RNA yield correlated strongly with the number of cells per subset. The study compared TCRB repertoires of sorted circulating CD4+ T cell subsets between recently diagnosed type 1 diabetes patients and matched healthy donors. Regulatory and stem cell-like memory subsets were obtained from only 8 patients and roughly 8 healthy donors, while naive and central memory subsets were obtained from all 30 or so donors.

A few counts support this clone. It lacks a known antigen. No base qualities exist here, and no much larger clone lies one base off it. Overall study outcomes, separate from this receptor: The naive, central memory and regulatory TCRB repertoires appeared to resemble one another more closely among patients than among healthy donors. Because the HLA sub-analyses included only small numbers of individuals, any influence of HLA type on TCRB rearrangement was left unresolved. PCR might favor shorter templates, but patient and control samples were amplified and corrected together, so any skew would affect both groups equally. A moderate but significant shortening of TCRB CDR3 length was observed in type 1 diabetes patients in all four CD4+ subsets. Because cDNA was sequenced instead of genomic DNA, activated cells with high expression could be over-represented, although the groups did not differ in activation or CD3 levels. Fewer insertions and more nucleotide deletions at VDJ recombination sites were observed in patients with type 1 diabetes, implying thymic rearrangement abnormalities.

The entire amount of isolated RNA was reverse transcribed using the High Capacity cDNA Reverse Transcription Kit, so the sequenced TCRB transcripts were expressed ones. Deep immunoSEQ sequencing was applied to naive, central memory and regulatory T cell samples, giving an average of about 3.8 million total reads per sample. Sorted cells were lysed in RLT buffer, and RNA was extracted using DNase-treated RNeasy Micro or Mini kits according to cell number. Each cell subset was processed separately to prevent cross-contamination, with patient and healthy donor samples processed together. TCRB sequences were amplified from cDNA with the immunoSEQ multiplex PCR, producing 87-bp fragments spanning the CDR3 region. The amplicons were sequenced using the Illumina HiSeq platform. Per the source publication's procedure: Synthetic template baselines were used to correct PCR bias computationally, reads within Hamming distance 2 were collapsed, and singletons that could not be merged were discarded. By aligning reads against IMGT, V, D and J genes, CDR3 length, and insertions or deletions at six rearrangement sites were assigned. Within each subset, clonotype counts were normalized to sorted cell number, after which true diversity and Gini coefficients were computed with the tcR R package. The overlap coefficient, calculated on TCRB nucleotide sequences, was used to measure repertoire sharing. TCRdb took this table from immuneACCESS and kept in-frame rearrangements with V and J called. Such tables lack part of the clones; where checked against another copy, unresolved V genes explain under half of the gap, and the rest is unexplained. The V and J calls and clone size were taken over from that table, and D and trimming were inferred from the DNA. This sample has about 320,000 clones in its table, and 14% of those were observed once. About 6.7% of the sample goes to the ten largest clones.

V and J lose 4 bases and 7 bases, and a span of 11 bases separates them. Taken from cysteine to phenylalanine, the CDR3 has 12 residues. CDR3 DNA is the only sequence kept; it has 36 bases, read in frame from the first base. CDR1 and CDR2 are drawn from the germline V gene (reference sequence): SGHNT, YYREEE. From each donor, a single peripheral blood sample of roughly 0.11 L on average was drawn into heparinised tubes. Naive, central memory, regulatory and stem cell-like memory CD4+ T cells were sorted on a BD FACSAria II using a panel including CD45RO, CCR7, CD25, CD127, CD95 and CD27. A purity above 98% was achieved for all sorted populations. PBMCs were isolated right away by Lymphoprep density gradient centrifugation and were stained directly, without culture. So that batch effects would be minimized, each experiment stained and sorted samples in pairs, pairing one healthy donor with one patient.

Specimen: central memory CD4+ T cells from blood. Here the chain combines TRBV5-4 and TRBJ1-2, with the identity of the D gene unclear. This sequence originates from a man younger than 40 in good health. CDR3 reads: CASSQLEGGYTF. The DNA sequence is as follows: TGTGCCAGCAGCCAGCTAGAGGGTGGCTACACCTTC.